This TCR beta chain was sequenced in a study of CD8+ T cells in alopecia areata. Study-wide context: Percentage of affected scalp area was the basis on which treated patients' severity was scored.

Treatment defined: oral pan-JAK inhibitor, 5-10 mg twice daily. CD4+ and CD8+ T cells were sorted from PBMCs. Following RNA extraction, reverse transcription yielded cDNA that acted as the sequencing template. Method: immunoSEQ multiplex PCR; TCRdb's copy keeps in-frame clones and lacks some. The table lists about 120,000 clones, more than 45% of them singletons. The CDR3 length is 16 residues. With 2 bases clipped from V and 1 base from J, the junction kept 6 bases outside the gene matches. The germline CDR1 and CDR2 sequences are LNHNV and YYDKDF (reference sequence). This receptor was identified in a human donor with alopecia areata. The chain links TRBV15 to TRBJ2-5; 8 bases map to TRBD2. The material sequenced was CD4+ T cells sorted from blood, taken at week 4, from a patient treated with tofacitinib. Here the CDR3 reads CATSRPLTSVQETQYF. The CDR3 nucleotides read TGTGCCACCAGCAGACCCTTGACTAGCGTCCAAGAGACCCAGTACTTC.